The sequence of this TCR beta chain was determined in a study of T cells in Graves' hyperthyroidism and ophthalmopathy. About the research overall: The authors collected peripheral blood at initial diagnosis, before any treatment.

Per the germline V gene, CDR1 is MNHEY and CDR2 is SVGAGI. This CDR3 is 14 amino acids long. V dropped 5 bases and J dropped 2; count of bases not matched to a gene: 4. General study findings and limits: From stable hyperthyroidism, ophthalmopathy was set apart by a 13 V-J model.

Graves' hyperthyroidism was deemed stable absent ophthalmopathy progression within 18 months. PBMCs were collected from a roughly 9.7 ml volume of fresh peripheral blood. TCR beta CDR3 regions were amplified from RNA. The TCR CDR3 was amplified in a first-round RT-PCR using the HTBI primer set. TCRdb fed the multiplex PCR reads into MiXCR, producing one record per CDR3 protein. The sample lists 450,000 to 650,000 distinct CDR3 sequences, less than 25% occurring once. The table lists this clonotype with many counts. Its antigen is not identified. The clonotype originates from a man aged 18 to 29 with Graves' hyperthyroidism. Sequenced material: blood. The rearrangement uses TRBV6-5 and TRBJ2-7, with 9 bases lining up with TRBD1. In DNA form, the CDR3 reads TGTGCCAGCAGTATTAGGACAGGGGCCTACGAGCAGTACTTC. It yields the protein CASSIRTGAYEQYF.